These 2 T cell receptor beta chains were sequenced from one sample in a study of blood T cell repertoires in COVID-19 (dated by TCRdb to the early 2020s). Preparation of the library involved the immunoSEQ multiplex PCR assay. Sourced from immuneACCESS, this table was stored by TCRdb with only in-frame sequences that have V and J called. A share of the clones is absent; for the studies checked, an unresolved V gene accounts for under half, and the remainder has no known explanation. The sample table lists roughly 260,000 clones, 88% of them with a count of one. 11% of the sample is taken by the ten largest. Sequenced sample: peripheral blood. The source of these receptors is a woman in her twenties or thirties with COVID-19, enrolled during active disease.

The chain uses TRBV28 and TRBJ1-2, with D possibly being TRBD1 (5 bases). There are 11 residues in the CDR3. From germline, CDR1 is MDHEN and CDR2 SYDVKM. The V and J ends lost 6 bases and 8 bases respectively, with 10 bases between them. The CDR3 loop reads CASRAGYGYTF. The DNA of the CDR3 is TGTGCCAGCAGGGCAGGGTACGGCTACACCTTC.

The chain joins TRBV5-4 to TRBJ2-7; TRBD2 is a possible D gene (7 bases). V was shortened by 4 bases and J by 6 bases, with 11 bases between the two germline ends. Germline V gene data show CDR1 as SGHNT and CDR2 as YYREEE (reference sequence). The CDR3 runs to 12 residues. The CDR3 region is CASSGEGGEQYF. In DNA form, the CDR3 reads TGTGCCAGCAGCGGGGAGGGGGGCGAGCAGTACTTC.